Listed below are T cell receptor beta chains from one sample, sequenced in a study of blood T cell repertoires in COVID-19. Only in-frame clones appear in the TCRdb table, and some are missing; sequencing was by immunoSEQ multiplex PCR. The sample records about 260,000 clones, 80% to 85% being singletons. Sample: peripheral blood. Source of these receptors: a man in his 60s with acute or convalescent COVID-19. The CDR3 runs from the conserved cysteine through the conserved F or W. A D gene is named only where the DNA matches it firmly. Rows give clone size only sometimes, using once, few, many, or a class for an expanded clone.

TRBJ2-5 TRBV5-6 - - CASSLAAGTETQYF TGTGCCAGCAGCTTGGCTGCCGGTACGGAGACCCAGTACTTC
TRBJ1-3 TRBV5-1 - - CASSLVGGSGNTIYF TGCGCCAGCAGCTTGGTGGGGGGCTCTGGAAACACCATATATTTT
TRBJ2-7 TRBV9 TRBD1 - CASSWGQGGSNEQYF TGTGCCAGCAGCTGGGGACAGGGTGGCTCCAACGAGCAGTACTTC
TRBJ2-1 TRBV7-3 TRBD1 - CASSRDRHNEQFF TGTGCCAGCAGTCGGGACAGACACAATGAGCAGTTCTTC
TRBJ1-5 TRBV27 - - CASSFSANSNQPQHF TGTGCCAGCAGTTTTTCAGCGAATAGCAATCAGCCCCAGCATTTT
TRBJ2-3 TRBV3-1/TRBV3-2 TRBD2 - CASRRTSGTDTQYF TGTGCCAGCAGACGGACTAGCGGAACAGATACGCAGTATTTT
TRBJ2-3 TRBV7-2 TRBD1 - CASSPGDRVPDTQYF TGTGCCAGCAGCCCCGGAGACAGGGTCCCAGATACGCAGTATTTT
TRBJ2-2 TRBV6-4 - - CASSPGWNTGELFF TGTGCCAGCAGCCCCGGGTGGAACACCGGGGAGCTGTTTTTT
TRBJ2-1 TRBV10-3 TRBD2 - CAISDGPIAGGSYNEQFF TGTGCCATCAGTGACGGGCCGATAGCGGGAGGGTCCTACAATGAGCAGTTCTTC
TRBJ2-7 TRBV18 TRBD1 - CASSPRTGEYEQYF TGTGCCAGCTCACCCCGGACAGGGGAGTACGAGCAGTACTTC
TRBJ2-7 TRBV5-1 TRBD2 - CASSPGEGRPYEQYF TGCGCCAGCAGTCCTGGGGAGGGGCGACCCTACGAGCAGTACTTC
TRBJ2-3 TRBV28 TRBD2 - CASSFSPSGRTRGTDTQYF TGTGCCAGCAGCTTTTCCCCTAGCGGGAGGACCCGCGGCACAGATACGCAGTATTTT
TRBJ2-7 TRBV3-1/TRBV3-2 - - CASSSQGLYEQYF TGTGCCAGCAGCTCTCAGGGACTCTACGAGCAGTACTTC
TRBJ2-5 TRBV6-6 - few CASSLGGPETQYF TGTGCCAGCAGTTTGGGGGGGCCAGAGACCCAGTACTTC
TRBJ1-5 TRBV9 - - CASSVSGGGNQPQHF TGTGCCAGCAGCGTCTCGGGGGGCGGCAATCAGCCCCAGCATTTT
TRBJ2-3 TRBV4-3 - - CASSQDLGVTDTQYF TGCGCCAGCAGCCAAGATCTAGGGGTCACAGATACGCAGTATTTT
TRBJ2-2 TRBV7-6 TRBD1 - CASSEGQGAEDTGELFF TGTGCCAGCAGCGAAGGACAGGGGGCTGAAGACACCGGGGAGCTGTTTTTT
TRBJ2-5 TRBV28 - few CASSLIGETQYF TGTGCCAGCAGTTTAATCGGGGAGACCCAGTACTTC
TRBJ1-1 TRBV27 - - CASSTRGMNTEAFF TGTGCCAGCAGTACGCGGGGGATGAACACTGAAGCTTTCTTT
TRBJ1-5 TRBV10-2 - - CASSEWLRDQPQHF TGCGCCAGCAGTGAATGGTTGCGGGACCAGCCCCAGCATTTT
TRBJ2-1 TRBV7-2 - - CASSLTQYSYNEQFF TGTGCCAGCAGCCTAACGCAATACTCCTACAATGAGCAGTTCTTC
TRBJ1-5 TRBV30 TRBD1 - CAWSTGTGNQPQHF TGTGCCTGGAGCACAGGGACAGGCAATCAGCCCCAGCATTTT
TRBJ1-1 TRBV5-1 TRBD1 - CASSLEDRRNTEAFF TGCGCCAGCAGCCTGGAGGACAGGCGTAACACTGAAGCTTTCTTT
TRBJ2-1 TRBV6-1 TRBD2 - CASSEILAGGNEQFF TGTGCCAGCAGTGAAATACTAGCGGGGGGCAATGAGCAGTTCTTC
TRBJ2-1 TRBV10-3 TRBD2 - CAISGGTSGSHEQFF TGTGCCATCAGCGGTGGGACTAGCGGGAGCCATGAGCAGTTCTTC
TRBJ1-2 TRBV4-3 - few CASSPSRDANYGYTF TGCGCCAGCAGCCCCAGCCGGGATGCTAACTATGGCTACACCTTC
TRBJ2-7 TRBV11-2 TRBD1 - CASSYGRTGPHYEQYF TGTGCCAGCAGCTACGGGCGGACAGGGCCCCACTACGAGCAGTACTTC
TRBJ2-1 TRBV19 TRBD2 - CASSTSSGGATLSYNEQFF TGTGCCAGTAGTACCTCTAGCGGGGGGGCGACCCTCTCCTACAATGAGCAGTTCTTC
TRBJ1-1 TRBV5-1 - once CASSSSVLNTEAFF TGCGCCAGCAGCTCCTCTGTCTTGAACACTGAAGCTTTCTTT